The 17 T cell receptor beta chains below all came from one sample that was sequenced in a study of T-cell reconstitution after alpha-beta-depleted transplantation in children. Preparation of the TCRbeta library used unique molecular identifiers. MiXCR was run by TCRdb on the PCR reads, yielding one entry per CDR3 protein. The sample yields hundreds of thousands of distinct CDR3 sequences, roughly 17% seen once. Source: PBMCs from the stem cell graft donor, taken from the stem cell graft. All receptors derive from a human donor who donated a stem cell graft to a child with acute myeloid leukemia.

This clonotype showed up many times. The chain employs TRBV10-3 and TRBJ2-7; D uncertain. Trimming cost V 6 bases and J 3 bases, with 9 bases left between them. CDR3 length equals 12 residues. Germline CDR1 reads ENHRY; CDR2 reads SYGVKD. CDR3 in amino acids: CAISEEVYEQYF. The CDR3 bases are TGTGCCATCAGCGAGGAAGTCTACGAGCAGTACTTC.

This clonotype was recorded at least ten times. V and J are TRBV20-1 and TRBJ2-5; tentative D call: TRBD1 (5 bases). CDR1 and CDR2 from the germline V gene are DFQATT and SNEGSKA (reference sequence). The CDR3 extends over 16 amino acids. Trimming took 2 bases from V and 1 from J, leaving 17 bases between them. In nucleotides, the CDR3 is TGCAGTGCTAGAATCTCGGCAGGGCGCGTCCAAGAGACCCAGTACTTC. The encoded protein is CSARISAGRVQETQYF.

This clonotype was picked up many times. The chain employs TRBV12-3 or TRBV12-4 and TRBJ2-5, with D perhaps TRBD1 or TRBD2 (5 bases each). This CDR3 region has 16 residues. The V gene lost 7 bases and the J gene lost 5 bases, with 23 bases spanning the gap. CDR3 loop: CASTEGGHWSRETQYF. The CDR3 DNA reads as TGTGCCAGCACTGAGGGCGGACACTGGTCGAGGGAGACCCAGTACTTC.

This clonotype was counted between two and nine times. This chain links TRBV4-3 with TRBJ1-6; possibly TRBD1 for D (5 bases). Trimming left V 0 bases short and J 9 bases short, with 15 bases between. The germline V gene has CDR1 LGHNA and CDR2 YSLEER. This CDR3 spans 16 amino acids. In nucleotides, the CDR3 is TGCGCCAGCAGCCAAGATCGGGGGACCTTGCTTTCACCCCTCCACTTT. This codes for CASSQDRGTLLSPLHF.

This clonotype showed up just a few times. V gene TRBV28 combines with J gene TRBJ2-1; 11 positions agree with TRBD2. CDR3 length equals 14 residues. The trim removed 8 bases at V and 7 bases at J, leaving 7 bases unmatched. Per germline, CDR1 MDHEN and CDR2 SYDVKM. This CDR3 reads CASRSGGGQNEQFF. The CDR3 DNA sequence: TGTGCCAGCCGTAGCGGGGGGGGCCAGAATGAGCAGTTCTTC.

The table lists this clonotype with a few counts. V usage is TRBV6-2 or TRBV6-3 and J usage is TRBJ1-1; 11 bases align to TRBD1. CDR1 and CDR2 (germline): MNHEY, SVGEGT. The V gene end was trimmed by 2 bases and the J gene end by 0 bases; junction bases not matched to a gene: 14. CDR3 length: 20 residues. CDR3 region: CASSYGLVGTGGFMNTEAFF. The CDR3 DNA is TGTGCCAGCAGTTACGGGTTAGTCGGGACAGGGGGTTTTATGAACACTGAAGCTTTCTTT.

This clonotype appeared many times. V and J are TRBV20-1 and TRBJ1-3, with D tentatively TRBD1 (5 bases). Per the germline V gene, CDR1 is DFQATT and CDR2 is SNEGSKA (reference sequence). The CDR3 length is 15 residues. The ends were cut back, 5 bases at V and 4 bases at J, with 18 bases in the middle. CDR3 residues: CSAPESGLRGNTIYF. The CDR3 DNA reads TGCAGTGCTCCCGAGTCGGGACTCCGAGGAAACACCATATATTTT.

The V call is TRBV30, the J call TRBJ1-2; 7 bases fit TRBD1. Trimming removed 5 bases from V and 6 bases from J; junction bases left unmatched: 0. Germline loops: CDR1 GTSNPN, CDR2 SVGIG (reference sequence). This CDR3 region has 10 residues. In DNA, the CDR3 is TGTGCCTGGGGACAGGATGGCTACACCTTC. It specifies CAWGQDGYTF.

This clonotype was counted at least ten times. As DNA, the CDR3 is TGCAGTGCTAGAGAATGGGGGGGCAAAAATTCGAATGAGCAGTTCTTC. Amino acid sequence: CSAREWGGKNSNEQFF. The chain has TRBV20-1 and TRBJ2-1; possible D gene TRBD2, 7 bases. The length of the CDR3 is 16 residues. Germline V gene sequence: CDR1 DFQATT, CDR2 SNEGSKA (reference sequence). V was pared by 0 bases and J by 7 bases, with 19 bases between.

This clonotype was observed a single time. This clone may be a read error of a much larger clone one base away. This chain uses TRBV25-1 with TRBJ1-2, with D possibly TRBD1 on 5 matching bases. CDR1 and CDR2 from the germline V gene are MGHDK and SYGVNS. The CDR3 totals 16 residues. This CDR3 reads CASSDYGETAYYGYTF. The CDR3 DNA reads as TGTGCCAGCAGTGACTATGGTGAGACAGCGTACTATGGCTATACCTTC.

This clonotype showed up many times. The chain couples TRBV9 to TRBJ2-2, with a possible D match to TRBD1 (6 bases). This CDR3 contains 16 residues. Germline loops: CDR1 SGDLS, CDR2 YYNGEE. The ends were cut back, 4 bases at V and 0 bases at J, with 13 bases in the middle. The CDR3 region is CASSPRRTANTGELFF. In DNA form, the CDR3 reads TGTGCCAGCAGCCCGCGGCGGACAGCGAACACCGGGGAGCTGTTTTTT. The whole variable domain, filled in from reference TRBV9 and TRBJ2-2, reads DSGVTQTPKHLITATGQRVTLRCSPRSGDLSVYWYQQSLDQGLQFLIQYYNGEERAKGNILERFSAQQFPDLHSELNLSSLELGDSALYFCASSPRRTANTGELFFGEGSRLTVL.

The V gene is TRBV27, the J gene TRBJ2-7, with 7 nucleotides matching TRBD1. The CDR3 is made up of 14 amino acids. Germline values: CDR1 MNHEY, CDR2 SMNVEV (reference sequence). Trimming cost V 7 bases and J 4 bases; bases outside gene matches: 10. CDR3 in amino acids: CASTHRDRFYEQYF. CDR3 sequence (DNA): TGTGCCAGCACCCACCGGGACAGATTTTACGAGCAGTACTTC.

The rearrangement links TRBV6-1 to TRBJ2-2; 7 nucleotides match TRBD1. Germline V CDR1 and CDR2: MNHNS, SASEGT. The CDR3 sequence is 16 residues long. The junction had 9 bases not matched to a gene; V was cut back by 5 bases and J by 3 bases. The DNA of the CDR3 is TGTGCCAGCAGTCCCCGGGCGACAGGGCACACCGGGGAGCTGTTTTTT. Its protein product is CASSPRATGHTGELFF.

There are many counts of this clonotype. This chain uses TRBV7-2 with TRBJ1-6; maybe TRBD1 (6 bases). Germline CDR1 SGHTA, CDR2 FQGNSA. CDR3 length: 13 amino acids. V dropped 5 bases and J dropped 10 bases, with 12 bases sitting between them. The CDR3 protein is CASSPGAGSPLHF. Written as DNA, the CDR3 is TGTGCCAGCAGCCCGGGGGCAGGATCACCCCTCCACTTT.

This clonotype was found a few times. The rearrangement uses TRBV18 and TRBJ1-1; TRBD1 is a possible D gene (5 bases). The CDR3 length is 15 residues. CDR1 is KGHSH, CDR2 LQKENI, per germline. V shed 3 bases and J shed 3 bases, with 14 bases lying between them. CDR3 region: CASSPQGGGDTEAFF. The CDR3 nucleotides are TGTGCCAGCTCACCGCAGGGCGGCGGAGACACTGAAGCTTTCTTT. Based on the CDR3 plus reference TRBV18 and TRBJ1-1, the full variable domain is NAGVMQNPRHLVRRRGQEARLRCSPMKGHSHVYWYRQLPEEGLKFMVYLQKENIIDESGMPKERFSAEFPKEGPSILRIQQVVRGDSAAYFCASSPQGGGDTEAFFGQGTRLTVV.

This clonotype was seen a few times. As DNA, the CDR3 is TGCAGTGCTAGGGGTCTAGCGGGGGGGGAATACGAGCAGTACGTC. This codes for CSARGLAGGEYEQYV. V and J are TRBV20-1 and TRBJ2-7; 12 bases fit TRBD2. This CDR3 is built from 15 residues. Unmatched junction bases numbered 7, after V lost 3 bases and J lost 4 bases. Germline CDR1 DFQATT, CDR2 SNEGSKA (reference sequence).

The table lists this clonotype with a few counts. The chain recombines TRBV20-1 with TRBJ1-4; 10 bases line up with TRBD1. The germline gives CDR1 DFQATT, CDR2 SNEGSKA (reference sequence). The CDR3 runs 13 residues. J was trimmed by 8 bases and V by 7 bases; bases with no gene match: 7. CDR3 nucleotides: TGCAGTGGGAAGACAGGGGGCGAGGAAAAACTGTTTTTT. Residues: CSGKTGGEEKLFF.